One and the same sample provided the 11 T cell receptor beta chains below, sequenced in a study of blood T cell repertoires in COVID-19. Only in-frame clones appear in the TCRdb table, and some are missing; sequencing was by immunoSEQ multiplex PCR. The table has 95,000 to 120,000 clones, about three quarters seen once. The material sequenced was peripheral blood. The source is a woman between 40 and 50 years old with acute or convalescent COVID-19.

By proportion, this clone is medium-sized. The chain couples TRBV6-1 to TRBJ1-1; 9 positions agree with TRBD1. Germline CDR1 reads MNHNS; CDR2 reads SASEGT. This CDR3 contains 14 residues. The J segment lost 4 bases and the V segment lost 3 bases, leaving 3 bases of the junction unmatched. The CDR3 DNA is TGTGCCAGCAGTGAGACAGGGGGAGGCACTGAAGCTTTCTTT. Its protein product is CASSETGGGTEAFF.

The CDR3, as DNA: TGTGCCTGGAGTGTATACTCCCGGGAGCTGTTTTTT. This sequence encodes CAWSVYSRELFF. V usage is TRBV30 and J usage is TRBJ2-2; no clear D. The V gene lost 0 bases and the J gene lost 9 bases, with 8 bases spanning the gap. CDR3 length: 12 residues. Germline loops: CDR1 GTSNPN, CDR2 SVGIG (reference sequence).

The chain joins TRBV6-5 to TRBJ2-7; D perhaps matches TRBD1 (6 bases). The germline V gene encodes CDR1 MNHEY and CDR2 SVGAGI. V was clipped by 7 bases and J by 3 bases, with 13 bases between them. This CDR3 is 13 amino acids long. The CDR3 coding sequence is TGTGCCAGCACAAAAGCGGACAGCTACGAGCAGTACTTC. This encodes CASTKADSYEQYF.

The chain combines TRBV27 with TRBJ1-1; 7 bases fit TRBD1. The junction had 10 bases not matched to a gene; V was cut back by 9 bases and J by 3 bases. Looked up from germline, CDR1 is MNHEY and CDR2 is SMNVEV (reference sequence). This CDR3 is 14 amino acids long. Written as DNA, the CDR3 is TGTGCCAGTTACACGACAGGGATGTACACTGAAGCTTTCTTT. It translates to CASYTTGMYTEAFF.

This rearrangement joins TRBV18 to TRBJ1-1; D is perhaps TRBD1 (5 bases). Looked up from germline, CDR1 is KGHSH and CDR2 is LQKENI. Trimming pared 2 bases from V and 1 base from J, leaving 8 bases between. The length of the CDR3 is 14 residues. In DNA, the CDR3 is TGTGCCAGCTCACCAGGGGCAGCGAACACTGAAGCTTTCTTT. Translating it yields CASSPGAANTEAFF.

This clone was found a few times. The chain uses TRBV4-1 and TRBJ1-3; maybe TRBD1 (6 bases). Germline V CDR1 and CDR2: MGHRA, YSYEKL. Trimming removed 5 bases from V and 3 bases from J, with 26 bases in between. CDR3 length: 19 residues. The CDR3: CASSESYFRDKAIGNTIYF. As DNA, the CDR3 is TGCGCCAGCAGCGAATCTTATTTCCGGGACAAGGCAATTGGAAACACCATATATTTT.

The V gene is TRBV6-5, the J gene TRBJ1-5; 8 nucleotides agree with TRBD1. CDR3 length equals 15 residues. With 0 bases clipped from V and 6 bases from J, the junction kept 4 bases outside the gene matches. Germline V gene lookup returns CDR1 MNHEY and CDR2 SVGAGI. CDR3 sequence (DNA): TGTGCCAGCAGTTACTCCGGGACAGGCGGTCAGCCCCAGCATTTT. It encodes CASSYSGTGGQPQHF.

This clone came up a few times. J is TRBJ2-5 and V is TRBV2, with TRBD1 identical over 10 bases. V lost 11 bases to trimming and J lost 2 bases; unmatched junction nucleotides: 11. This CDR3 contains 15 residues. Germline V gene data show CDR1 as SNHLY and CDR2 as FYNNEI. Written as DNA, the CDR3 is TGTGCCTGCCAAACCCGGGACAGGGGACAAGAGACCCAGTACTTC. Protein product: CACQTRDRGQETQYF.

The chain combines TRBV27 with TRBJ1-4, with 7 nucleotides matching TRBD1. Per germline, CDR1 MNHEY and CDR2 SMNVEV (reference sequence). The CDR3 totals 14 residues. V lost 6 bases to trimming and J lost 8 bases; unmatched junction nucleotides: 9. The CDR3 DNA reads TGTGCCAGCAGACAGACAGGGAGTCAGGAAAAACTGTTTTTT. Amino acids: CASRQTGSQEKLFF.

As concerns this clone: The sample carries other DNA sequences with the same CDR3. The J gene is TRBJ2-5, the V gene TRBV5-1; no clear D. The V end lost 5 bases, the J end lost 0 bases, and 5 bases lay between the germline ends. Germline lookup yields CDR1 SGHRS and CDR2 YFSETQ. The CDR3 covers 12 residues. The CDR3 loop is CASSNYQETQYF. Here the CDR3 DNA reads TGCGCCAGCAGTAACTACCAAGAGACCCAGTACTTC.

In its sample, this clone was seen a few times. The J gene is TRBJ2-5, the V gene TRBV4-1, with 7 nucleotides matching TRBD2. The ends lost 2 bases at V and 5 bases at J; junction bases unmatched: 2. Germline CDR1 reads MGHRA; CDR2 reads YSYEKL. The CDR3 extends over 13 amino acids. The CDR3 sequence is CASSQWGGETQYF. In nucleotides, the CDR3 is TGCGCCAGCAGCCAATGGGGAGGGGAGACCCAGTACTTC.